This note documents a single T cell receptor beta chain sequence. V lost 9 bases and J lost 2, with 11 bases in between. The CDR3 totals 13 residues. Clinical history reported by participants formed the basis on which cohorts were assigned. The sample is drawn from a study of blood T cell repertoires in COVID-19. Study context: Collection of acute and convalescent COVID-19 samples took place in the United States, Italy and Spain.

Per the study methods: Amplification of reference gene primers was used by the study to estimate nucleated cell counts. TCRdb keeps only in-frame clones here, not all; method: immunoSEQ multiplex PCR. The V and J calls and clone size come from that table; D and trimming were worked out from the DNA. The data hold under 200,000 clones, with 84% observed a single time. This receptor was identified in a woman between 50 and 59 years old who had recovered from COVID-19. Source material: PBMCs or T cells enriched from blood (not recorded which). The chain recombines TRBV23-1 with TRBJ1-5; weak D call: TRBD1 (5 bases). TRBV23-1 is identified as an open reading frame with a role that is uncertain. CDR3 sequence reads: CARRAGCNQPQHF. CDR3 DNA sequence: TGCGCCAGGCGAGCAGGGTGCAATCAGCCCCAGCATTTT.